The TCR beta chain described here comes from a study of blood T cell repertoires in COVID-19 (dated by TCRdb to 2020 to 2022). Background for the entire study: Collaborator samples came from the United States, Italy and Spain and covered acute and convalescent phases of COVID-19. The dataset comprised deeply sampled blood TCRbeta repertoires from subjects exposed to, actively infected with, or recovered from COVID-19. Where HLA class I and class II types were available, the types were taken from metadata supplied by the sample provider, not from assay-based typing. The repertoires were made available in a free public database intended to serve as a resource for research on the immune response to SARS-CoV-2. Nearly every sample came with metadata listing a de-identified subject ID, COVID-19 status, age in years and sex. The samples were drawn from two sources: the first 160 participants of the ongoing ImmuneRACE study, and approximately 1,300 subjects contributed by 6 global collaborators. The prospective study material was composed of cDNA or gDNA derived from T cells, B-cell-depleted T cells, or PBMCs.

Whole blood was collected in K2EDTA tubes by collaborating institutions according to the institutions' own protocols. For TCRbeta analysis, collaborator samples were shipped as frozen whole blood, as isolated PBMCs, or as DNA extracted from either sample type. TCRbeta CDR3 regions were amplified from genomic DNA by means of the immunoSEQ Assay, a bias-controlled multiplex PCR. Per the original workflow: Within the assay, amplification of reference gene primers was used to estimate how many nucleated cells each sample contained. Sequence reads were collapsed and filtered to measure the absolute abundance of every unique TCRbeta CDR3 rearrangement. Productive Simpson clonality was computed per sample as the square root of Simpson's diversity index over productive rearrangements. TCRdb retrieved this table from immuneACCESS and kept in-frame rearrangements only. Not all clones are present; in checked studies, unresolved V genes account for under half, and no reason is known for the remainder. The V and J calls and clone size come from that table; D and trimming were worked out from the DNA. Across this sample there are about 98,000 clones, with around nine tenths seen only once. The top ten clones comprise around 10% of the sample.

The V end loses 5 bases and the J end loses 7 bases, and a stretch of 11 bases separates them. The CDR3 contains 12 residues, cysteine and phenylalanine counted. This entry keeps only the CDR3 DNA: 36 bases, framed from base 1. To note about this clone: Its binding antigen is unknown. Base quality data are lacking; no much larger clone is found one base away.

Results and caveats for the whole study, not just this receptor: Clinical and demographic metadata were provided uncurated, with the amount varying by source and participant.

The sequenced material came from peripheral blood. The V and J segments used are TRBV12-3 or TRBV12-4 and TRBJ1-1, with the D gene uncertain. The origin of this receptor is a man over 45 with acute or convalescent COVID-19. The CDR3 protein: CASSPRGLEAFF. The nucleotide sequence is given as TGTGCCAGCAGTCCCAGAGGACTTGAAGCTTTCTTT.